The entry that follows covers one T cell receptor beta chain sequence. The data belong to a study of cytomegalovirus exposure and HLA in healthy donors. The CDR3 is made up of 11 amino acids. Germline CDR1 is SQVTM and CDR2 is ANQGSEA. V was pared by 6 bases and J by 10 bases, with 15 bases between. It was with 60 Vbeta and 13 Jbeta primers that the PCR ran. The repertoire was sequenced with immunoSEQ multiplex PCR; TCRdb's copy has only in-frame clones and lacks some. The sample has more than 25,000 clones, almost 70% seen once; the top ten hold roughly 4.4%. The receptor was derived from a woman in her 50s in good health and CMV-seronegative. The V and J genes are TRBV29-1 and TRBJ1-2, with a possible D match to TRBD1 (5 bases). Sample: PBMCs. The CDR3: CSVQGEWVYTF. Written as DNA, the CDR3 is TGCAGCGTGCAGGGCGAATGGGTCTACACCTTC.